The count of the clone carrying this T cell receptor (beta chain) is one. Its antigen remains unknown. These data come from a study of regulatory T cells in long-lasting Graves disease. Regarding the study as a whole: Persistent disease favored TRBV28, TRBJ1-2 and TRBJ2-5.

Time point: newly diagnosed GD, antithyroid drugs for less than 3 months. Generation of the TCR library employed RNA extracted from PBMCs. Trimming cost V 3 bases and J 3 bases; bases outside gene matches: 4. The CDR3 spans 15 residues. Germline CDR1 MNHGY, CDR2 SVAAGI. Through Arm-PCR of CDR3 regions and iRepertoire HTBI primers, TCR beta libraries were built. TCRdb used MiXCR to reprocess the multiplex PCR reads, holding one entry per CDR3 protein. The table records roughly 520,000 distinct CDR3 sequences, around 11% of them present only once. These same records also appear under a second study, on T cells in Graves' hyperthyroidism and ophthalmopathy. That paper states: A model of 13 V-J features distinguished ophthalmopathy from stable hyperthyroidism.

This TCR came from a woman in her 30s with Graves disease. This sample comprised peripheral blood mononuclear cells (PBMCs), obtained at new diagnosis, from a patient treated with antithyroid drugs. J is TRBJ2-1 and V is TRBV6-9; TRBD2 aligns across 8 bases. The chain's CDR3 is CASSYPGLDYNEQFF. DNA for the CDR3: TGTGCCAGCAGTTACCCGGGACTAGACTACAATGAGCAGTTCTTC.